This T cell receptor beta chain comes out of a study of identical twins (dated by TCRdb to 2016 to 2017). Study-level background: To test whether fetal clonotypes persist, this study deep-sequenced TCR alpha and beta repertoires from monozygotic twins, from unrelated adults of various ages, and from cord blood. Replicate twin experiments were performed at different times using different library preparation protocols to rule out contamination. The investigation overall reported the following: In beta out-of-frame sequences, excess twin sharing was weaker, because having fewer shared sequences lowered the signal-to-noise ratio. Out-of-frame TCR alpha sharing in monozygotic twins was systematically underestimated by recombination models, whereas sharing between unrelated individuals was in agreement with the recombination models. Zero-insertion analyses could be partly confounded by invariant T cells such as MAIT and iNKT, though diverse VJ usage argued against such confounding for most clonotypes. Compared with coincidental sharing between unrelated individuals, out-of-frame TCR alpha sequences shared between twins had an excess of sequences with low generation probability. Because the same donors could not be followed over many years, conclusions were based on cross-sectional statistical analysis. Abundant cord blood beta clonotypes had fewer insertions, young adult naive repertoires showed a similar but weaker trend, and memory repertoires showed no such trend.

Libraries were constructed by 5' RACE. The data were produced on an Illumina HiSeq 2000. Template switching added a universal primer binding site, and the final cDNA carried a unique molecular identifier that allowed TCR cDNA molecules to be counted accurately. First-strand cDNA for TCR alpha and beta chains was synthesized from specific primers in the conserved constant-segment region. To control for contamination, each cDNA library was double barcoded with a SMART-Mk sample barcode plus Illumina barcodes. Two successive PCR steps introduced TruSeq adapter sequences along with Illumina sample barcodes. The TCR alpha and beta cDNA libraries were sequenced on the Illumina HiSeq platform using custom primers. As for the original processing: MiGEC processed the raw reads to extract unique molecular identifiers, while MiXCR was used to determine the CDR3 positions. For each individual, recombination models were inferred using an EM algorithm with the repgenHMM and IGoR tools. Shared clonotypes were analyzed with the tcR package in R, and sharing was normalized by the product of cloneset sizes. Out-of-frame nonproductive sequences were analyzed to study raw recombination free of thymic and clonal selection effects. TCRdb reworked the public reads: Q25 trimming with fastp, MiXCR clone assembly, productive beta chains retained. Under each unique CDR3 protein, matching rows form one entry showing the most common genes and DNA. The V and J calls shown here were made by TCRdb, not taken from the authors' results. In this sample the table shows about 1.7 million distinct CDR3 sequences, 32% of which occur a single time. The ten largest clones add up to around 0.25% of the sample.

The CDR3 holds 13 amino acids from the cysteine to the phenylalanine. Left in the record is the CDR3 DNA by itself, 39 bases read in frame from the first base. From a lookup of the germline V gene (reference sequence), CDR1 and CDR2 are SEHNR and FQNEAQ. Clipping removes 3 bases from V and 9 bases from J, with 4 as the unmatched junction base count. Note on this clonotype: Its antigen is not yet known. Per-base quality was not reported, and no clone a single base away is much larger than it.

Every donor was a healthy Caucasian. Sample: cord blood. The clonotype originates from a newborn girl in good health. The chain is encoded by TRBV7-9 joined to TRBJ2-1; 8 nucleotides in the junction match TRBD1. The DNA reads TGTGCCAGCAGCTTGCTCGACAGGGGTGAGCAGTTCTTC. Translated, this gives CASSLLDRGEQFF.